The rows below give T cell receptor beta chains drawn from one sample of a study of shared clonotypes between healthy human individuals. Method: immunoSEQ multiplex PCR; TCRdb's copy keeps in-frame clones and lacks some. The table lists 300,000 to 400,000 clones, over 70% of them singletons. Sequenced sample: memory CD4+ T cells sorted from blood. The receptor source for this set is a man aged 25 to 40 in good health. Each CDR3 is given with its conserved first and last residue. The D gene is left open where the match is weak. Where a row states a size, it is once, few, many or the class of an expanded clone; other rows omit it.

CDR3 length	D gene	V gene	clone size	J gene	CDR3 protein	CDR3 DNA
16	.	TRBV7-8	.	TRBJ1-1	CASRLNWGSRNTEAFF	TGTGCCAGCAGACTTAACTGGGGGTCTAGGAACACTGAAGCTTTCTTT
12	.	TRBV2	.	TRBJ2-7	CASSDGTYEQYF	TGTGCCAGCAGCGACGGGACCTACGAGCAGTACTTC
12	.	TRBV6-1	.	TRBJ1-2	CASSQGTYGYTF	TGTGCCAGCTCCCAGGGTACCTATGGCTACACCTTC
15	.	TRBV6-1	many	TRBJ2-1	CASSETGGAYNEQFF	TGTGCCAGCAGTGAAACTGGCGGAGCCTACAATGAGCAGTTCTTC
14	.	TRBV9	.	TRBJ1-1	CASSPTGMNTEAFF	TGTGCCAGCAGCCCGACCGGGATGAACACTGAAGCTTTCTTT
14	TRBD1	TRBV7-8	.	TRBJ2-1	CASSPPGQGRTQFF	TGTGCCAGCAGCCCCCCGGGACAGGGGAGGACGCAGTTCTTC
14	.	TRBV7-9	.	TRBJ2-7	CATLGRVFLSEQYF	TGTGCCACCCTAGGCAGGGTATTTTTGAGCGAGCAGTACTTC
15	.	TRBV15	.	TRBJ2-7	CATSRAGGASYEQYF	TGTGCCACCAGCAGAGCAGGCGGAGCCTCCTACGAGCAGTACTTC
17	.	TRBV27	.	TRBJ2-7	CASALTPRAALGSEQYF	TGTGCCAGCGCACTAACCCCTCGGGCAGCCCTTGGGTCCGAGCAGTACTTC
13	.	TRBV6-4	.	TRBJ2-1	CASSASTAGVAFF	TGTGCCAGCAGCGCATCAACTGCTGGGGTCGCGTTCTTC
10	.	TRBV19	.	TRBJ2-7	CAVGNHEQYF	TGTGCCGTCGGGAACCACGAGCAGTACTTC
14	.	TRBV2	few	TRBJ2-7	CASSRDSLSYEQYF	TGTGCCAGCAGCAGGGACTCTCTCTCCTACGAGCAGTACTTC
14	TRBD2	TRBV28	.	TRBJ2-7	CASRGAGDTYEQYF	TGTGCCAGCAGGGGAGCGGGAGATACCTACGAGCAGTACTTC
12	.	TRBV6-5	.	TRBJ2-1	CASSRRGNEQFF	TGTGCCAGCAGCCGAAGGGGTAATGAGCAGTTCTTC
16	TRBD1	TRBV6-4	.	TRBJ2-2	CASSDKGQGFPGELFF	TGTGCCAGCAGTGACAAGGGACAGGGGTTTCCCGGGGAGCTGTTTTTT
17	.	TRBV12-5	.	TRBJ2-1	CASAPRGSLSNYNEQFF	TGTGCTAGTGCCCCTAGGGGGAGCCTATCAAACTACAATGAGCAGTTCTTC
16	TRBD2	TRBV5-4	.	TRBJ2-5	CASSPGLAGGRETQYF	TGTGCCAGCAGCCCCGGACTAGCGGGAGGGAGGGAGACCCAGTACTTC
13	.	TRBV6-5	.	TRBJ2-7	CASRRLDSYEQYF	TGTGCCAGCAGGCGACTGGATTCCTACGAGCAGTACTTC
13	.	TRBV9	.	TRBJ1-1	CASSVTGNTEAFF	TGTGCCAGCAGCGTAACAGGGAACACTGAAGCTTTCTTT
18	.	TRBV21-1	.	TRBJ2-7	CASSKFSCSRPNGCEQYF	TGTGCCAGCAGCAAATTTTCTTGCTCTAGGCCAAACGGCTGCGAGCAGTACTTC
14	.	TRBV7-9	.	TRBJ2-5	CASSAQTLPMTQYF	TGTGCCAGCAGCGCCCAGACACTACCTATGACCCAGTACTTC
16	.	TRBV5-1	once	TRBJ2-2	CASSPGGLTNTGELFF	TGCGCCAGCAGCCCCGGGGGACTGACGAACACCGGGGAGCTGTTTTTT
16	.	TRBV6-4	.	TRBJ2-7	CASRPFEGGGPYEQYF	TGTGCCAGCAGACCATTCGAGGGAGGAGGGCCTTACGAGCAGTACTTC
15	.	TRBV28	.	TRBJ1-5	CASSLPKAHNQPQHF	TGTGCCAGCAGTTTGCCGAAGGCACACAATCAGCCCCAGCATTTT
17	TRBD2	TRBV12-5	.	TRBJ2-1	CASGGTSGRVGYNEQFF	TGTGCTAGTGGCGGGACTAGCGGGAGGGTCGGCTACAATGAGCAGTTCTTC
14	TRBD2	TRBV5-4	.	TRBJ2-5	CASSSEGRGETQYF	TGTGCCAGCAGCTCGGAGGGGAGGGGAGAGACCCAGTACTTC
14	.	TRBV6-1	.	TRBJ1-4	CASVVGFRGEKLFF	TGTGCCAGCGTGGTCGGCTTCCGAGGTGAAAAACTGTTTTTT
12	.	TRBV7-9	few	TRBJ1-2	CASSLMDYGYTF	TGTGCCAGCAGCTTAATGGACTATGGCTACACCTTC
14	TRBD1	TRBV6-5	.	TRBJ2-2	CASSRQGAVGELFF	TGTGCCAGCAGTCGACAGGGGGCCGTCGGGGAGCTGTTTTTT
14	.	TRBV19	few	TRBJ1-5	CASSIFGINQPQHF	TGTGCCAGTAGTATTTTCGGAATCAATCAGCCCCAGCATTTT
15	TRBD1	TRBV5-1	.	TRBJ2-4	CASSSRTGQGGIQYF	TGCGCCAGCAGCTCCAGAACGGGACAGGGAGGCATTCAGTACTTC
13	.	TRBV4-3	.	TRBJ1-1	CASSQDWGREAFF	TGCGCCAGCAGCCAAGATTGGGGACGAGAAGCTTTCTTT
16	.	TRBV5-5	few	TRBJ1-5	CASSHRGALVDEPQHF	TGTGCCAGCAGCCACCGGGGGGCTTTGGTAGATGAGCCCCAGCATTTT